This T cell receptor beta chain was identified during a study of patients and donors after allogeneic stem cell transplantation. The sample holds a few counts of this clonotype. The V end was cut by 5 bases, the J end by 0 bases, with 7 bases between. Germline V gene sequence: CDR1 KGHDR, CDR2 SFDVKD. This CDR3 spans 14 amino acids. TCRdb re-called the RT-PCR reads with MiXCR, one entry per CDR3 protein. The table includes 800,000 to 1,000,000 distinct CDR3 sequences, approximately 18% detected once. This chain connects TRBV24-1 to TRBJ1-5; the D is unclear. The sequence came from a human donor who was either an allogeneic HSCT recipient or a stem cell or donor lymphocyte infusion donor (not recorded which). It is not recorded whose cells these are; they may come from a transplant donor. Sequenced sample: blood, either unsorted or a sorted T cell fraction (not recorded which). The DNA of the CDR3 is TGTGCCACCAGTGGGGTCTATAGCAATCAGCCCCAGCATTTT. This codes for CATSGVYSNQPQHF.